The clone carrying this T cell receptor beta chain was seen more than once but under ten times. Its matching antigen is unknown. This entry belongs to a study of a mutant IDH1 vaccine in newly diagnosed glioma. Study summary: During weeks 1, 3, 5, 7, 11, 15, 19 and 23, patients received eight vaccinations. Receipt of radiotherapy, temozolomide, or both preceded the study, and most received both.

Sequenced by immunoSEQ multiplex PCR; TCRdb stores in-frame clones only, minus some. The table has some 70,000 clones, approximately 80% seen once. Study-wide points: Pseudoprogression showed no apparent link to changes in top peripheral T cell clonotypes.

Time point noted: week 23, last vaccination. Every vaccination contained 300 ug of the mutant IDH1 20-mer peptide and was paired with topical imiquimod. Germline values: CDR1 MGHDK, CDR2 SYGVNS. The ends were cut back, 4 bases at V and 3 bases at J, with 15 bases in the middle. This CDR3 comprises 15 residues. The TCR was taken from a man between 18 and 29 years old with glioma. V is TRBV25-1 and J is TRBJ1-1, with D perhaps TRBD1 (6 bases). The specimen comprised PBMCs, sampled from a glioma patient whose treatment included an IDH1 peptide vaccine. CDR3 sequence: CASSVRGSRDTEAFF. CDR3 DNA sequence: TGTGCCAGCAGTGTGAGGGGGTCTCGGGACACTGAAGCTTTCTTT.